This TCR beta chain is drawn from a study of blood T cell repertoires in COVID-19 (dated by TCRdb to about 2020). Notes on the research overall: Samples covering the acute and convalescent phases of COVID-19 were provided by collaborators in the United States, Italy and Spain. The prospective study material was composed of cDNA or gDNA derived from T cells, B-cell-depleted T cells, or PBMCs. Subjects who had been exposed to COVID-19, were actively infected with it, or had recovered from it provided the deeply sampled blood TCRbeta repertoires that made up the dataset. The repertoires were released in a freely available public database meant as a resource for research on the immune response to SARS-CoV-2. Samples came from the ongoing ImmuneRACE study (first 160 participants) plus 1,254 subjects from 6 global collaborators. The sample metadata nearly always contained a de-identified subject ID, COVID-19 status, age in years and sex. Where available, HLA class I and class II types were taken from metadata supplied by the sample provider and were not determined by assay-based typing.

TCRbeta CDR3 regions were amplified from genomic DNA using the immunoSEQ Assay, a bias-controlled multiplex PCR. In the paper's pipeline: The number of nucleated cells in each sample was estimated by amplification of reference gene primers within the assay. To quantify the absolute abundance of each unique TCRbeta CDR3 rearrangement, sequence reads were collapsed and filtered. For each sample, productive Simpson clonality was calculated as the square root of Simpson's diversity index across productive rearrangements. Sourced from immuneACCESS, this table was stored by TCRdb with only in-frame sequences that have V and J called. A share of the clones is absent; for the studies checked, an unresolved V gene accounts for under half, and the remainder has no known explanation. Clone size and V and J calls were adopted from that table, with D and trimming inferred from the DNA. The sample table lists 200,000 to 250,000 clones, more than 65% of them with a count of one. About 3.9% of the sample is in the top ten clones.

The collaborating institutions used their own protocols to collect whole blood in K2EDTA tubes. For TCRbeta analysis, collaborators shipped samples as frozen whole blood, isolated PBMCs, or DNA extracted from either of those sample types. From a lookup of the germline V gene, CDR1 and CDR2 are SGHTA and FQGNSA. Its CDR3 holds 16 amino acids, cysteine through phenylalanine. Of the read, only the CDR3 DNA is kept; its 48 bases are in frame from base 1. Germline trimming amounts to 5 bases on V and 0 bases on J, with 8 as the count of junction bases outside the gene matches. Remarks on this clone: Its antigen is unknown. Per-base qualities were not stored, and no clone one base away is much larger.

The investigation overall reported the following: Clinical and demographic metadata were provided uncurated, with the amount varying by source and participant.

The TCR comes from a woman aged 80 or over with acute or convalescent COVID-19. The chain joins TRBV7-2 to TRBJ1-2, with 8 middle bases fitting TRBD1. What was sequenced was peripheral blood. The sequenced DNA: TGTGCCAGCAGCCTCCGGGACAGGCCTACTAACTATGGCTACACCTTC. Its translation is CASSLRDRPTNYGYTF.